Listed below are T cell receptor beta chains from one sample, sequenced in a study of regulatory T cells in long-lasting Graves disease. One entry per CDR3 protein results from TCRdb running MiXCR on the multiplex PCR reads. The sample has about 400,000 distinct CDR3 sequences, roughly 16% seen once. The same sample was also studied in work on T cells in Graves' hyperthyroidism and ophthalmopathy.

Material: peripheral blood mononuclear cells (PBMCs), obtained at new diagnosis, from a patient treated with antithyroid drugs. These receptors were obtained from a woman aged 18-29 years with Graves disease. Both conserved end residues are part of each CDR3. The D gene is left open where the match is weak. Some rows mark clone size as missing; the rest say once, few, many or name a class of expanded clone.

V gene: TRBV5-1
clone size: many
J gene: TRBJ2-3
D gene: NA
CDR3 protein: CASSRGGVRTDTQYF
CDR3 DNA: TGCGCCAGCAGCCGCGGAGGGGTTCGCACAGATACGCAGTATTTT

V gene: TRBV27
clone size: many
J gene: TRBJ2-1
D gene: NA
CDR3 protein: CASSSQGTEQFF
CDR3 DNA: TGTGCCAGCAGTTCCCAGGGGACTGAGCAGTTCTTC

V gene: TRBV15
clone size: few
J gene: TRBJ2-6
D gene: NA
CDR3 protein: CATSSPSNSGANVLTF
CDR3 DNA: TGTGCCACCAGCAGCCCCTCTAACTCTGGGGCCAACGTCCTGACTTTC

V gene: TRBV6-1
clone size: NA
J gene: TRBJ2-3
D gene: NA
CDR3 protein: CASSPNIGGTDTQYF
CDR3 DNA: TGTGCCAGCAGTCCGAATATAGGGGGCACAGATACGCAGTATTTT

V gene: TRBV7-3
clone size: NA
J gene: TRBJ2-2
D gene: TRBD2
CDR3 protein: CASSWIAGDLGELFF
CDR3 DNA: TGTGCCAGCAGCTGGATAGCGGGAGACCTCGGGGAGCTGTTTTTT

V gene: TRBV2
clone size: many
J gene: TRBJ2-2
D gene: TRBD2
CDR3 protein: CASSLQGLGAGELFF
CDR3 DNA: TGTGCCAGCAGCTTACAGGGACTAGGAGCCGGGGAGCTGTTTTTT

V gene: TRBV19
clone size: few
J gene: TRBJ1-5
D gene: NA
CDR3 protein: CANPLITGNGGASLGQPQHF
CDR3 DNA: TGTGCCAATCCATTAATAACAGGTAACGGAGGGGCCTCCTTGGGTCAGCCCCAGCATTTT

V gene: TRBV9
clone size: NA
J gene: TRBJ2-5
D gene: NA
CDR3 protein: CASSGNPGPGETQYF
CDR3 DNA: TGTGCCAGCAGCGGAAACCCGGGACCCGGAGAGACCCAGTACTTC

V gene: TRBV6-1
clone size: NA
J gene: TRBJ1-2
D gene: TRBD1
CDR3 protein: CASSGGQGVFGYTF
CDR3 DNA: TGTGCCAGCAGTGGTGGACAGGGGGTTTTTGGCTACACCTTC

V gene: TRBV29-1
clone size: few
J gene: TRBJ2-5
D gene: NA
CDR3 protein: CSVEWASSETQYF
CDR3 DNA: TGCAGCGTTGAATGGGCAAGTTCAGAGACCCAGTACTTC

V gene: TRBV7-2
clone size: few
J gene: TRBJ1-5
D gene: TRBD1
CDR3 protein: CASSAQGASNQPQHF
CDR3 DNA: TGTGCCAGCAGCGCACAGGGGGCTAGCAATCAGCCCCAGCATTTT

V gene: TRBV20-1
clone size: many
J gene: TRBJ2-5
D gene: TRBD2
CDR3 protein: CSAEDWTRVQETQYF
CDR3 DNA: TGCAGTGCAGAAGATTGGACTAGGGTACAAGAGACCCAGTACTTC

V gene: TRBV7-9
clone size: many
J gene: TRBJ2-7
D gene: TRBD1
CDR3 protein: CASSPQGQGTYEQYF
CDR3 DNA: TGTGCCAGCAGCCCCCAAGGACAGGGGACCTACGAGCAGTACTTC

V gene: TRBV30
clone size: NA
J gene: TRBJ1-2
D gene: NA
CDR3 protein: CAWRGDPPGYTF
CDR3 DNA: TGTGCCTGGAGAGGGGACCCTCCTGGCTACACCTTC

V gene: TRBV6-1
clone size: many
J gene: TRBJ1-2
D gene: NA
CDR3 protein: CASRPRGVSYGYTF
CDR3 DNA: TGTGCCAGCAGGCCCAGGGGAGTGAGCTATGGCTACACCTTC

V gene: TRBV10-2
clone size: few
J gene: TRBJ1-1
D gene: NA
CDR3 protein: CASSAAGANTEAFF
CDR3 DNA: TGCGCCAGCAGTGCGGCAGGGGCGAACACTGAAGCTTTCTTT

V gene: TRBV28
clone size: few
J gene: TRBJ2-2
D gene: NA
CDR3 protein: CASSSIMPGELFF
CDR3 DNA: TGTGCCAGCAGTTCGATTATGCCCGGGGAGCTGTTTTTT

V gene: TRBV6-1
clone size: many
J gene: TRBJ1-1
D gene: NA
CDR3 protein: CASSDHPLSRNTEAFF
CDR3 DNA: TGTGCCAGCAGTGACCACCCCCTTTCCCGCAACACTGAAGCTTTCTTT

V gene: TRBV18
clone size: many
J gene: TRBJ1-1
D gene: NA
CDR3 protein: CASSPAGSRVVTEAFF
CDR3 DNA: TGTGCCAGCTCACCGGCGGGTAGCAGGGTGGTCACTGAAGCTTTCTTT

V gene: TRBV11-1
clone size: many
J gene: TRBJ1-5
D gene: NA
CDR3 protein: CASSLDYYQPQHF
CDR3 DNA: TGTGCCAGCAGCTTAGATTACTATCAGCCCCAGCATTTT

V gene: TRBV27
clone size: NA
J gene: TRBJ1-6
D gene: NA
CDR3 protein: CAGSFTEGPLHF
CDR3 DNA: TGTGCCGGCAGTTTCACGGAGGGGCCCCTCCACTTT

V gene: TRBV20-1
clone size: few
J gene: TRBJ2-1
D gene: TRBD2
CDR3 protein: CSAEGLGITNNEQFF
CDR3 DNA: TGCAGTGCCGAAGGACTAGGGATTACCAACAATGAGCAGTTCTTC

V gene: TRBV4-1
clone size: many
J gene: TRBJ2-3
D gene: NA
CDR3 protein: CASSPVTAPDTQYF
CDR3 DNA: TGCGCCAGCAGCCCAGTGACGGCTCCAGATACGCAGTATTTT

V gene: TRBV19
clone size: NA
J gene: TRBJ2-7
D gene: NA
CDR3 protein: CASSTRTGRADSYEQYF
CDR3 DNA: TGTGCCAGTAGTACGAGAACGGGACGGGCCGACTCCTACGAGCAGTACTTC

V gene: TRBV7-9
clone size: NA
J gene: TRBJ2-7
D gene: NA
CDR3 protein: CASSLGPRVYEQYF
CDR3 DNA: TGTGCCAGCAGCTTAGGGCCCAGAGTATACGAGCAGTACTTC

V gene: TRBV30
clone size: many
J gene: TRBJ1-5
D gene: NA
CDR3 protein: CAWSFKGDQPQHF
CDR3 DNA: TGTGCCTGGAGTTTCAAGGGGGATCAGCCCCAGCATTTT

V gene: TRBV6-1
clone size: NA
J gene: TRBJ1-6
D gene: NA
CDR3 protein: CASSEESRVGNSPLHF
CDR3 DNA: TGTGCCAGCAGTGAAGAAAGCAGGGTCGGAAATTCACCCCTCCACTTT

V gene: TRBV6-2/TRBV6-3
clone size: many
J gene: TRBJ2-7
D gene: TRBD1
CDR3 protein: CASSYVTGGLYEQYF
CDR3 DNA: TGTGCCAGCAGTTACGTGACAGGGGGACTCTACGAGCAGTACTTC